This section outlines one TCR beta chain sequence together with its context. This specimen belongs to a study of T cell changes during pregnancy in multiple sclerosis. V was clipped by 0 bases and J by 7 bases, with 10 bases between them. The CDR3 runs 14 residues. Germline assignment: CDR1 LGHNA and CDR2 YNFKEQ. TCRdb's table, derived via immunoSEQ multiplex PCR, lists solely in-frame clones and lacks some. The sample consists of about 59,000 clones, about 93% of them appearing once. This sequence was found in a female donor in good health, enrolled as a control in a pregnancy study. The chain employs TRBV4-2 and TRBJ2-1; D is unclear. Source: peripheral blood, taken in the third trimester of pregnancy. The CDR3 DNA follows: TGTGCCAGCAGCCAAGATCCAAGCGTTAATGAGCAGTTCTTC. Amino acid sequence: CASSQDPSVNEQFF.